Listed below are T cell receptor beta chains from one sample, sequenced in a study of shared clonotypes between healthy human individuals. TCRdb's table, derived via immunoSEQ multiplex PCR, lists solely in-frame clones and lacks some. The table lists roughly 2 million clones, approximately 94% of them singletons. The source material was naive CD8+ T cells sorted from blood. These receptor sequences come from a man aged 18 to 35 in good health. Each CDR3 is given with its conserved first and last residue. Some rows mark clone size as missing; the rest say once, few, many or name a class of expanded clone.

13	TRBV6-1	NA	TRBJ1-2	CASNAGFVDGYTF
15	TRBV4-1	NA	TRBJ1-2	CASSQQPSGDYGYTF
17	TRBV27	NA	TRBJ2-2	CASSSTPGTGLTGELFF
14	TRBV5-5	once	TRBJ2-7	CASSEAGFGYEQYF
12	TRBV4-1	few	TRBJ2-2	CASSHNTGELFF
13	TRBV10-3	NA	TRBJ2-3	CAISELGTDTQYF
12	TRBV29-1	NA	TRBJ2-7	CSVEQGSYEQYF
17	TRBV5-6	once	TRBJ2-5	CASSPRTSGRREETQYF
15	TRBV5-6	NA	TRBJ2-7	CASSSPLSGSYEQYF
15	TRBV7-9	NA	TRBJ1-2	CASSLEVPGRDGYTF
14	TRBV10-3	NA	TRBJ1-1	CAITDGTGDTEAFF
14	TRBV6-6	NA	TRBJ1-1	CASSQTGMNTEAFF
16	TRBV27	NA	TRBJ2-2	CASRLAGAGNTGELFF
13	TRBV11-2	NA	TRBJ2-5	CASRQGGAETQYF
18	TRBV7-9	once	TRBJ2-2	CASSPGTSGGASTGELFF
14	TRBV27	NA	TRBJ2-7	CASSLSWPAGEQYF
16	TRBV6-6	NA	TRBJ1-5	CASITGGAPSNQPQHF
12	TRBV11-2	few	TRBJ1-6	CASSQLGSPLHF
17	TRBV2	NA	TRBJ1-2	CASSEALGAAPSYGYTF